Shown below are 30 T cell receptor beta chains from a single sample sequenced in a study of cytomegalovirus exposure and HLA in healthy donors. Primers: 60 Vbeta forward and 13 Jbeta reverse. Measured with immunoSEQ multiplex PCR; TCRdb has only the in-frame clones, and not every one. The sample shows 150,000 or so clones, more than 60% of them seen only once. Specimen: PBMCs. The source is a man aged 40-49 years in good health and CMV-seronegative.

Comment on this clone: At one boundary the junction diverges from the germline segment, which might be a read error. The chain uses TRBV15 and TRBJ2-7; 10 nucleotides align to TRBD1. Germline CDR1 and CDR2: LNHNV and YYDKDF (reference sequence). The CDR3 spans 14 residues. CDR3 loop: CATSRGTGVVVARF. DNA for the CDR3: TGTGCCACCAGTCGGGGGACAGGGGTCGTCGTGGCCCGTTTT.

The chain recombines TRBV4-1 with TRBJ1-2; 9 bases match TRBD1. Germline V gene data show CDR1 as MGHRA and CDR2 as YSYEKL. V dropped 2 bases and J dropped 6; count of bases not matched to a gene: 10. The CDR3 is made up of 16 amino acids. The CDR3 DNA is TGCGCCAGCAGCCAACCAACCGGGACAGGGCTTAATGGCTACACCTTC. Translation: CASSQPTGTGLNGYTF.

The rearrangement uses TRBV7-2 and TRBJ2-5; tentatively, D is TRBD1 (7 bases). The germline V gene encodes CDR1 SGHTA and CDR2 FQGNSA. The CDR3 is 15 amino acids. V was pared by 1 base and J by 5 bases, with 14 bases between. Written as DNA, the CDR3 is TGTGCCAGCAGCTTAGGGGGGGACAGCGCGGAGACCCAGTACTTC. It yields the protein CASSLGGDSAETQYF. The full variable domain, its missing parts supplied by reference TRBV7-2 and TRBJ2-5, is GAGVSQSPSNKVTEKGKDVELRCDPISGHTALYWYRQSLGQGLEFLIYFQGNSAPDKSGLPSDRFSAERTGGSVSTLTIQRTQQEDSAVYLCASSLGGDSAETQYFGPGTRLLVL.

A few counts support this clone. The CDR3 DNA is TGCGCCAGCAGCTTTCGGACACTGAACACTGAAGCTTTCTTT. It translates to CASSFRTLNTEAFF. The chain combines TRBV5-1 with TRBJ1-1; D might be TRBD1 (5 bases). Trimming pared 2 bases from V and 0 bases from J, leaving 8 bases between. This CDR3 region has 14 residues. The germline gives CDR1 SGHRS, CDR2 YFSETQ.

The chain uses TRBV10-2 and TRBJ2-7, with 9 bases identical to TRBD1. CDR1 WSHSY and CDR2 SAAADI come from the germline V gene. V lost 8 bases, J lost 5 bases, and 7 bases stayed unmatched. The CDR3 sequence is 13 residues long. The CDR3 sequence: CASSTGGGNEQYF. CDR3 DNA sequence: TGCGCCAGCTCGACAGGGGGAGGTAACGAGCAGTACTTC.

The V gene is TRBV27, the J gene TRBJ1-3, with D hard to call. Germline-derived CDR1 and CDR2 are MNHEY and SMNVEV (reference sequence). The CDR3 extends over 12 amino acids. Trimming took off 5 bases at V and 4 bases at J, with 6 bases between the two ends. CDR3 bases: TGTGCCAGCAGTCCCGGGGGAAACACCATATATTTT. It yields the protein CASSPGGNTIYF.

V gene TRBV7-3 combines with J gene TRBJ1-1; no firm D call. The V end lost 6 bases, the J end lost 4 bases, and 12 bases lay between the germline ends. The CDR3 spans 13 residues. Germline values: CDR1 SGHTA, CDR2 FQGTGA. The CDR3 reads CASSPGGSTEAFF. The CDR3 DNA reads TGTGCCAGCAGTCCGGGCGGGAGCACTGAAGCTTTCTTT.

The table lists this clone with a few counts. The CDR3 DNA is TGCGCCAGCAGCCCTACAAGAAGACATAGCACTGAAGCTTTCTTT. Encoded protein: CASSPTRRHSTEAFF. The V gene is TRBV4-3, the J gene TRBJ1-1, with no clear D. V was clipped by 4 bases and J by 4 bases, with 16 bases between them. CDR3 length: 15 amino acids. CDR1 and CDR2 (germline): LGHNA, YSLEER.

The V call is TRBV27, the J call TRBJ1-3; D perhaps matches TRBD1 (5 bases). CDR1 is MNHEY and CDR2 is SMNVEV in the germline V gene (reference sequence). The CDR3 loop spans 15 amino acids. V dropped 4 bases and J dropped 1 base, with 11 bases sitting between them. The CDR3 reads CASSYQGTSGNTIYF. CDR3 nucleotide sequence: TGTGCCAGCAGTTATCAGGGTACATCTGGAAACACCATATATTTT.

This chain uses TRBV19 with TRBJ2-3; D perhaps matches TRBD1 (6 bases). Between the trimmed V and J ends, which lost 2 bases and 2 bases, there was a span of 14 bases. The CDR3 runs to 16 residues. Per the germline V gene, CDR1 is LNHDA and CDR2 is SQIVND (reference sequence). The CDR3 nucleotides read TGTGCCAGTAGTATATTGTGGGGGCGCGTCACAGATACGCAGTATTTT. Translated: CASSILWGRVTDTQYF.

This chain uses TRBV7-2 with TRBJ1-5; D gene ambiguous. Germline values: CDR1 SGHTA, CDR2 FQGNSA. V dropped 5 bases and J dropped 0 bases, with 11 bases sitting between them. The CDR3 has 15 amino acids. CDR3 nucleotide sequence: TGTGCCAGCAGCCTTCAGATTAATAGCAATCAGCCCCAGCATTTT. Translation gives CASSLQINSNQPQHF. The entire variable domain, with the rest obtained from reference TRBV7-2 and TRBJ1-5, is as follows: GAGVSQSPSNKVTEKGKDVELRCDPISGHTALYWYRQSLGQGLEFLIYFQGNSAPDKSGLPSDRFSAERTGGSVSTLTIQRTQQEDSAVYLCASSLQINSNQPQHFGDGTRLSIL.

The V call is TRBV28, the J call TRBJ1-2, with D unclear. CDR3 length: 15 residues. Germline-derived CDR1 and CDR2 are MDHEN and SYDVKM. V gave up 2 bases and J gave up 4 bases, with 14 bases separating them. CDR3 sequence (DNA): TGTGCCAGCAGTTTACTAGGACTAAAGGGCTATGGCTACACCTTC. Residues: CASSLLGLKGYGYTF.

The J gene is TRBJ1-2, the V gene TRBV27, with D maybe TRBD1 (5 bases). CDR1 and CDR2 from the germline V gene are MNHEY and SMNVEV (reference sequence). V lost 3 bases to trimming and J lost 6 bases, with 14 bases between them. The CDR3 sequence is 14 residues long. CDR3 sequence: CASSFDAGGNGYTF. CDR3 in DNA: TGTGCCAGCAGTTTTGATGCCGGGGGAAATGGCTACACCTTC.

This clone has at least ten counts. The rearrangement uses TRBV6-6 and TRBJ1-3; D remains unclear. The V gene's germline CDR1 is MNHNY and CDR2 SVGAGI (reference sequence). This CDR3 comprises 15 residues. The V gene lost 8 bases and the J gene lost 4 bases, with 18 bases spanning the gap. The CDR3 loop is CASGWTGGAGNTIYF. The CDR3 nucleotides read TGTGCCAGCGGATGGACTGGCGGAGCCGGAAACACCATATATTTT.

V usage is TRBV19 and J usage is TRBJ1-4, with D perhaps TRBD1 (6 bases). Germline V lookup: CDR1 LNHDA, CDR2 SQIVND (reference sequence). The CDR3 extends over 15 amino acids. With 6 bases removed from V and 4 bases from J, the gap between germline ends came to 15 bases. CDR3 in DNA: TGTGCCAGTAGGGGAACAGGGTTCTTTAATGAAAAACTGTTTTTT. Protein: CASRGTGFFNEKLFF.

The chain is built from TRBV7-3 and TRBJ2-2; D is unclear. This CDR3 spans 14 amino acids. With 5 bases removed from V and 3 bases from J, the gap between germline ends came to 10 bases. CDR1 and CDR2 from the germline V gene are SGHTA and FQGTGA. The DNA for the CDR3 is TGTGCCAGCAGCCCCGAGGCCTACACCGGGGAGCTGTTTTTT. This encodes CASSPEAYTGELFF.

The chain uses TRBV7-9 and TRBJ1-1, with unresolved D. CDR3 length equals 12 residues. Germline values: CDR1 SEHNR, CDR2 FQNEAQ (reference sequence). V was clipped by 6 bases and J by 0 bases, with 5 bases between them. The CDR3 nucleotides are TGTGCCAGCAGACTAATGAACACTGAAGCTTTCTTT. This gives the protein CASRLMNTEAFF.

The chain links TRBV11-2 to TRBJ2-5; TRBD1 agrees at 8 bases. The DNA end is a closer match to TRBJ2-7, so the J assignment may be wrong. This CDR3 comprises 15 residues. Germline V CDR1 and CDR2: SGHAT, FQNNGV. The CDR3 DNA follows: TGTGCCAGCAGCCCACAACCGGGACAGGTGGGCGAGCAGTACTTC. This codes for CASSPQPGQVGEQYF.

In its sample, this clone was seen once. This sequence joins TRBV19 and TRBJ2-1; a possible D gene is TRBD1 (5 bases). CDR3 length: 15 amino acids. V lost 7 bases and J 0 bases, leaving 13 bases between the germline ends. Germline V gene sequence: CDR1 LNHDA, CDR2 SQIVND (reference sequence). The CDR3 DNA reads as TGTGCCAGTAATTTCAGGGCGGACTCCTACAATGAGCAGTTCTTC. It is translated as CASNFRADSYNEQFF.

V is TRBV4-1 and J is TRBJ2-1; 8 bases are shared with TRBD1. V shed 0 bases and J 4 bases; nucleotides not matched to a gene: 11. There are 18 residues in the CDR3. Germline CDR1 reads MGHRA; CDR2 reads YSYEKL. The CDR3 loop is CASSQEDRAIWDYNEQFF. CDR3 bases: TGCGCCAGCAGCCAAGAGGACAGGGCGATTTGGGATTACAATGAGCAGTTCTTC.

J is TRBJ2-1 and V is TRBV28; D is unresolved. The CDR3 covers 12 residues. CDR1 and CDR2 (germline): MDHEN, SYDVKM. The V end lost 1 base, the J end lost 9 bases, and 7 bases lay between the germline ends. Here the CDR3 reads CASSLFGCEQFF. CDR3 coding DNA: TGTGCCAGCAGTTTATTCGGGTGTGAGCAGTTCTTC.

This clone was seen only a few times. The chain uses TRBV5-8 and TRBJ1-5, with D perhaps TRBD1 (6 bases). Trimming left V 4 bases short and J 7 bases short, with 9 bases between. Germline CDR1 reads SGHTS; CDR2 reads YDEGEE. The CDR3 consists of 12 residues. CDR3 loop: CASSPRGQPQHF. The DNA of the CDR3 is TGTGCCAGCAGCCCCAGGGGCCAGCCCCAGCATTTT.

This clone showed up just once. This CDR3 is CASSLAGTEINYGYTF. Written as DNA, the CDR3 is TGTGCCAGCAGCTTGGCGGGGACAGAGATTAACTATGGCTACACCTTC. The rearrangement links TRBV5-4 to TRBJ1-2, with TRBD1 matching 7 bases. The CDR3 totals 16 residues. Losses at the gene ends were 0 bases for V and 1 base for J; bases not matched to a gene: 6. Germline V CDR1 and CDR2: SGHNT, YYREEE (reference sequence). The full variable domain, in which reference TRBV5-4 and TRBJ1-2 provide the parts outside the CDR3, is ETGVTQSPTHLIKTRGQQVTLRCSSQSGHNTVSWYQQALGQGPQFIFQYYREEENGRGNFPPRFSGLQFPNYSSELNVNALELDDSALYLCASSLAGTEINYGYTFGSGTRLTVV.

The table lists this clone with a few counts. This chain connects TRBV10-3 to TRBJ2-1; 12 nucleotides agree with TRBD2. CDR1 ENHRY and CDR2 SYGVKD come from the germline V gene. V trimming: 2 bases; J trimming: 4 bases; junction bases outside the gene matches: 0. This CDR3 has 15 residues. CDR3 nucleotides: TGTGCCATCAGTGAGGGGACTAGCGGGTACAATGAGCAGTTCTTC. It codes for CAISEGTSGYNEQFF.

J is TRBJ1-3 and V is TRBV2, with 9 bases matching TRBD1. This CDR3 contains 15 residues. In germline, CDR1 is SNHLY, CDR2 FYNNEI. The trim removed 4 bases at V and 4 bases at J, leaving 5 bases unmatched. The CDR3 spells CASSGTGGNGNTIYF. CDR3 nucleotides: TGTGCCAGCAGTGGAACAGGGGGCAACGGAAACACCATATATTTT. Filled out from reference TRBV2 and TRBJ1-3, the complete variable domain reads EPEVTQTPSHQVTQMGQEVILRCVPISNHLYFYWYRQILGQKVEFLVSFYNNEISEKSEIFDDQFSVERPDGSNFTLKIRSTKLEDSAMYFCASSGTGGNGNTIYFGEGSWLTVV.

The rearrangement links TRBV27 to TRBJ1-4, with unresolved D. The CDR3 extends over 12 amino acids. V lost 2 bases to trimming and J lost 11 bases, with 9 bases between them. Germline V gives CDR1 MNHEY, CDR2 SMNVEV (reference sequence). The CDR3 is CASSLTAGKLFF. CDR3 in DNA: TGTGCCAGCAGTTTAACCGCGGGGAAACTGTTTTTT.

Points on this clone: The same CDR3 can be traced to other DNA sequences in this sample. V usage is TRBV27 and J usage is TRBJ1-1; the D is unclear. Deletions cut 4 bases from V and 0 bases from J, with 9 bases between. CDR1 and CDR2 from the germline V gene are MNHEY and SMNVEV (reference sequence). The CDR3 length is 14 residues. CDR3 coding DNA: TGTGCCAGCAGTTCGGGTTGGGTGAACACTGAAGCTTTCTTT. Translation: CASSSGWVNTEAFF.

The rearrangement links TRBV29-1 to TRBJ2-1, with 7 bases that match TRBD2. After removal of 0 bases from V and 7 bases from J, the junction contained 15 bases not matched to a gene. Germline V lookup: CDR1 SQVTM, CDR2 ANQGSEA. This CDR3 has 17 residues. In DNA form, the CDR3 reads TGCAGCGTTGAAGATCGGTTGGGGCGGGGGACCCCTAATGAGCAGTTCTTC. It specifies CSVEDRLGRGTPNEQFF.

V is TRBV11-2 and J is TRBJ2-7, with a tentative D call TRBD1 (6 bases). CDR1 SGHAT and CDR2 FQNNGV come from the germline V gene. Trimming left V 1 base short and J 3 bases short, with 13 bases between. The CDR3 loop spans 15 amino acids. The CDR3 nucleotides read TGTGCCAGCAGCTTAGGACAGGTGCCGAGCTACGAGCAGTACTTC. Translating gives CASSLGQVPSYEQYF.

The chain recombines TRBV28 with TRBJ2-7; tentatively, D is TRBD2 (6 bases). The CDR3 runs to 14 residues. The V end was cut by 7 bases, the J end by 7 bases, with 20 bases between. Germline V lookup: CDR1 MDHEN, CDR2 SYDVKM. The CDR3 loop reads CASTRGSIMVEQYF. The CDR3 DNA follows: TGTGCCAGCACCCGGGGGAGTATAATGGTGGAGCAGTACTTC.